The entry below describes one T cell receptor beta chain. The CDR3 is made up of 12 amino acids. CDR1 is LNHDA and CDR2 is SQIVND in the germline V gene (reference sequence). V lost 5 bases and J lost 7, with 8 bases in between. These data come from a study of control samples from healthy donors and cancer patients. Sequencing used immunoSEQ multiplex PCR; TCRdb keeps in-frame clones, though not all of them. The table shows about 130,000 clones, with 75% to 95% occurring only once. This TCR was recovered from a man in his late teens or twenties in good health. The gene calls are TRBV19 and TRBJ2-2; unclear D gene. The sequenced sample was blood. CDR3: CASSSLGGELFF. The CDR3 bases are TGTGCCAGTAGTTCCCTGGGCGGGGAGCTGTTTTTT. The full variable domain, its missing parts supplied by reference TRBV19 and TRBJ2-2, is DGGITQSPKYLFRKEGQNVTLSCEQNLNHDAMYWYRQDPGQGLRLIYYSQIVNDFQKGDIAEGYSVSREKKESFPLTVTSAQKNPTAFYLCASSSLGGELFFGEGSRLTVL.